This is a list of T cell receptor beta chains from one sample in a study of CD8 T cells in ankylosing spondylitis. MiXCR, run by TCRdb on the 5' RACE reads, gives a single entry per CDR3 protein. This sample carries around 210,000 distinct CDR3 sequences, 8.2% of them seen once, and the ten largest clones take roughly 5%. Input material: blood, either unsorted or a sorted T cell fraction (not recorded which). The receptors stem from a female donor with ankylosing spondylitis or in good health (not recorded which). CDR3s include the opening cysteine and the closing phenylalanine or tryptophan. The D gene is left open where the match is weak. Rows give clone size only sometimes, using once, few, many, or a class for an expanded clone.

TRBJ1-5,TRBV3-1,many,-,TGTGCCAGCAGCCAAGTCAATCAGCCCCAGCATTTT,CASSQVNQPQHF
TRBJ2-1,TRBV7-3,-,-,TGTGCCAGCAGCTCGGGACCTAGCTCCTACAATGAGCAGTTCTTC,CASSSGPSSYNEQFF
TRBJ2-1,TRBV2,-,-,TGTGCCAGCACAGCGAGAGGGGTCGATGAGCAGTTCTTC,CASTARGVDEQFF
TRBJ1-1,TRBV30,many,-,TGTGCCTGGAGGTTCCCTGGGAACACTGAAGCTTTCTTT,CAWRFPGNTEAFF
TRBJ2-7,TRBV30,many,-,TGTGCTTGGGACGCTACGAGCTCCTACGAGCAGTACTTC,CAWDATSSYEQYF
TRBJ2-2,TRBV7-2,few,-,TGTGCCAGCAGCTTAGGGACAATGAACACCGGGGAGCTGTTTTTT,CASSLGTMNTGELFF
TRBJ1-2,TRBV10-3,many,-,TGTGCCATCAGTGGGCGTGGGGATGGCTACACCTTC,CAISGRGDGYTF
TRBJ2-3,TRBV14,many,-,TGTGCCAGCAGCCAAGATCGGCAGACCGAAGATACGCAGTATTTT,CASSQDRQTEDTQYF
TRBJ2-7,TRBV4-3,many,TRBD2,TGCGCCAGCAGCACCGGGACTAGCGGATACGAGCAGTACTTC,CASSTGTSGYEQYF
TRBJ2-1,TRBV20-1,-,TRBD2,TGCAGTGCGGGACTAGAGCGGCCTGCAATGAATGAGCAGTTCTTC,CSAGLERPAMNEQFF
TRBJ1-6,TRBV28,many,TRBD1,TGTGCCAGCGTCAGTGACAGGGATTCACCCCTCCACTTT,CASVSDRDSPLHF
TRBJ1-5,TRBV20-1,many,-,TGCAGTGCGAGGACCTTATACGTCGATCAGCCCCAGCATTTT,CSARTLYVDQPQHF
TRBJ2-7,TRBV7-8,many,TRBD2,TGTGCCAGCAGCCCAACGGGGACTAGCGTGCGTAGCGAGCAGTACTTC,CASSPTGTSVRSEQYF
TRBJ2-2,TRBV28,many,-,TGTGCCAGCAGTTTGAACGGGGCCGGGGAGCTGTTTTTT,CASSLNGAGELFF
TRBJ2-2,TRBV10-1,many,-,TGCGCCAGCAGTGAGTTAAATTCGGTCGGGGAGCTGTTTTTT,CASSELNSVGELFF
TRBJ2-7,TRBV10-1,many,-,TGCGCCAGCAAGGAGGGGGTTACTAGCGACGAGCAGTACTTC,CASKEGVTSDEQYF
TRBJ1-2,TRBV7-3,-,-,TGTGCCAGCAGCTTTCAGGGAGGGTATGGCTACACCTTC,CASSFQGGYGYTF
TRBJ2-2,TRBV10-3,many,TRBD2,TGTGCCACCGGGACCCCAGCGGGAGGGAATACCGGGGAGCTGTTTTTT,CATGTPAGGNTGELFF
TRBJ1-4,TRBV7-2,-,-,TGTGCCAGCAGCTTGGGACCCCGGGACGGCGAAAAACTGTTTTTT,CASSLGPRDGEKLFF
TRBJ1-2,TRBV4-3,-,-,TGCGCCAGCAGCCAAGGGGAAGGGCCGAATGGCTACACCTTC,CASSQGEGPNGYTF
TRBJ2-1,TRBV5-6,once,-,TGTGCCGGCAGCTTTAGCCCACGGGATGAGCAGTTCTTC,CAGSFSPRDEQFF
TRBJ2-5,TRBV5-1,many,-,TGCGCCAGCAGCCCCGATGCAGGGGGGCCCCAAGAGACCCAGTACTTC,CASSPDAGGPQETQYF
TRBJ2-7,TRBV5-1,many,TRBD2,TGCGCCAGCAGCTCGACGCGGGGGACTAGCTTACAAGGGCAGTACTTC,CASSSTRGTSLQGQYF
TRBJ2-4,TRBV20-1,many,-,TGCAGTGCTAGAAGCCTAGCGTGGCGAGACATTCAGTACTTC,CSARSLAWRDIQYF
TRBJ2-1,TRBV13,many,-,TGTGCCAGCAGCGACACCGGAGTTGTCGATGAGCAGTTCTTC,CASSDTGVVDEQFF